The entry below gives a single T cell receptor (beta chain) sequence along with its context. Germline V gives CDR1 SGHVS, CDR2 FQNEAQ. The J segment lost 5 bases and the V segment lost 1 base, leaving 12 bases of the junction unmatched. This CDR3 spans 17 amino acids. Some clones are missing from TCRdb's copy, which holds only in-frame ones; the method was immunoSEQ multiplex PCR. The table includes fewer than 700,000 clones, 90% to 95% detected once. Cells designated naive CD8 were CD45RO-negative and were positively selected for CCR7, with terminally differentiated effector memory CD45RA+ cells excluded. The record originates from a study of shared clonotypes between healthy human individuals.

The sequence was collected from a woman between 25 and 40 years old in good health. Sequenced sample: naive CD8+ T cells sorted from blood. The rearrangement uses TRBV7-8 and TRBJ2-5, with 8 bases that match TRBD2. The CDR3 loop reads CASSLGGTRLASETQYF. Written as DNA, the CDR3 is TGTGCCAGCAGCTTAGGTGGGACCAGACTAGCGTCGGAGACCCAGTACTTC.